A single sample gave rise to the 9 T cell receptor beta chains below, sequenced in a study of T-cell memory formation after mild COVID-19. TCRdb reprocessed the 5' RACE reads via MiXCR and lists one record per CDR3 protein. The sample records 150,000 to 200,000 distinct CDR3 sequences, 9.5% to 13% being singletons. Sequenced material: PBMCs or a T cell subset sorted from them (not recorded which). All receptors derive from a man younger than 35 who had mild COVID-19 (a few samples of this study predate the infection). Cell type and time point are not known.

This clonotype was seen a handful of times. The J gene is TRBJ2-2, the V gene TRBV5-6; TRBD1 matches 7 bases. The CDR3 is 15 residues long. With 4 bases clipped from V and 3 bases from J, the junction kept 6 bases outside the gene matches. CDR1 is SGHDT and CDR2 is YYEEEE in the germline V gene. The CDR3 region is CASSADRDHTGELFF. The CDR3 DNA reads TGTGCCAGCAGCGCTGACAGGGATCACACCGGGGAGCTGTTTTTT.

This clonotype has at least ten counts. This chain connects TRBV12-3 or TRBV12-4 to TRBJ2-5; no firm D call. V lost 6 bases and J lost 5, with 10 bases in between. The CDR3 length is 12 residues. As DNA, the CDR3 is TGTGCCAGCAGCTCCCCAGTGGAGACCCAGTACTTC. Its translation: CASSSPVETQYF.

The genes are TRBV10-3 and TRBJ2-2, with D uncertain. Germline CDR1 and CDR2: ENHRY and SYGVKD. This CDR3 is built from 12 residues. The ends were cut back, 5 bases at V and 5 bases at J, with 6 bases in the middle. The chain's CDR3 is CAISSETGELFF. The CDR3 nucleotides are TGTGCCATCAGTTCGGAGACCGGGGAGCTGTTTTTT.

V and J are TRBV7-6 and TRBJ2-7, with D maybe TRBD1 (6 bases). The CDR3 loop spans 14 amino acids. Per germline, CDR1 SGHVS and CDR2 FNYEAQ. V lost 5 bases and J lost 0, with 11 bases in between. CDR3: CASSALQGSYEQYV. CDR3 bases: TGTGCCAGCAGCGCCCTACAGGGCTCCTACGAGCAGTACGTC.

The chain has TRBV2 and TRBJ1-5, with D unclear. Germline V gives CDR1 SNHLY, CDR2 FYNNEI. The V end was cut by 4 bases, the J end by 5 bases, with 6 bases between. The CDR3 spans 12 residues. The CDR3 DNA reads TGTGCCAGCAGTGTGCACGATCAGCCCCAGCATTTT. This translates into CASSVHDQPQHF.

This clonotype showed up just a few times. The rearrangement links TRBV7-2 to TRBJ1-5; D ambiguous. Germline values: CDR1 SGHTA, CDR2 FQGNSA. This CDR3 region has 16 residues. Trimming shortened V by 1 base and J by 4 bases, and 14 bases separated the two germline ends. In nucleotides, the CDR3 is TGTGCCAGCAGCTTAGGTCCGGTGACGGAGAATCAGCCCCAGCATTTT. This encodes CASSLGPVTENQPQHF.

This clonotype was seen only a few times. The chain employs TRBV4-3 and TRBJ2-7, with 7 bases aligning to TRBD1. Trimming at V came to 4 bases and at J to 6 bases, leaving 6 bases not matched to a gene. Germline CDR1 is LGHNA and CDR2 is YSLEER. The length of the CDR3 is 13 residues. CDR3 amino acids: CASSPISGGEQYF. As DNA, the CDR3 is TGCGCCAGCAGCCCGATCTCAGGGGGCGAGCAGTACTTC.

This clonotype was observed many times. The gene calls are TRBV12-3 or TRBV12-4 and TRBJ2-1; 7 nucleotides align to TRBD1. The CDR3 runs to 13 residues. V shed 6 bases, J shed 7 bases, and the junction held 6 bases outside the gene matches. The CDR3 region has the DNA TGTGCCAGCAGAAGACAGGGCCAAAATGAGCAGTTCTTC. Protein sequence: CASRRQGQNEQFF.

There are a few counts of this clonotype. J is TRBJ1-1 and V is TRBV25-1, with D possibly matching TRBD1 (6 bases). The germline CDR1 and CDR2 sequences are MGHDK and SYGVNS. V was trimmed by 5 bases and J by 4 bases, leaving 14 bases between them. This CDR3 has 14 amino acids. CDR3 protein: CASSYTGFTTEAFF. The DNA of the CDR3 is TGTGCCAGCAGTTATACAGGGTTCACCACTGAAGCTTTCTTT.